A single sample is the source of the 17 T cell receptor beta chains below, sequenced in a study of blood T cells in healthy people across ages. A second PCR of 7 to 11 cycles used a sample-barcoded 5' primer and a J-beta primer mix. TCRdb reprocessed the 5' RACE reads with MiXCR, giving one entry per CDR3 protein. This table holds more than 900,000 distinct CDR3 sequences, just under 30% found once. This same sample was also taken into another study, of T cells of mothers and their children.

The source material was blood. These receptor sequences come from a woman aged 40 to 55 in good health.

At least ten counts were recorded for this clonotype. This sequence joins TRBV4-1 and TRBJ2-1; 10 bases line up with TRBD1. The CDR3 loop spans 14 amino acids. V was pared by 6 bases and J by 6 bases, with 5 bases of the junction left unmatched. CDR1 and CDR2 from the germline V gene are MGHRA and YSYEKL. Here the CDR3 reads CASRGTGEFNEQFF. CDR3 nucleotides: TGCGCCAGCAGGGGGACAGGGGAATTCAATGAGCAGTTCTTC.

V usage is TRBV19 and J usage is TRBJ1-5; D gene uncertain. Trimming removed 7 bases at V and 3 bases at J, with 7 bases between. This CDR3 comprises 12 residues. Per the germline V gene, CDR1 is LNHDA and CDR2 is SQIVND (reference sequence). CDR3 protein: CASTQANQPQHF. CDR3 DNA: TGTGCCAGTACCCAGGCCAATCAGCCCCAGCATTTT.

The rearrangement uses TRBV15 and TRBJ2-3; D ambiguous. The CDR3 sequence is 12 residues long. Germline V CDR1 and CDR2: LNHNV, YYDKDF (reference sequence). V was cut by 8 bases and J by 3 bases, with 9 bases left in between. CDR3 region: CATGKNTDTQYF. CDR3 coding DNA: TGTGCCACCGGGAAGAATACAGATACGCAGTATTTT.

CDR3: CASSPPRQGPYNEQYF. CDR3 in DNA: TGTGCCAGCTCACCACCAAGACAGGGTCCCTACAATGAGCAGTACTTC. The chain uses TRBV18 and TRBJ2-5; 7 positions agree with TRBD1. Germline CDR1 reads KGHSH; CDR2 reads LQKENI. V lost 0 bases, J lost 11 bases, and 15 bases stayed unmatched. The CDR3 loop spans 16 amino acids.

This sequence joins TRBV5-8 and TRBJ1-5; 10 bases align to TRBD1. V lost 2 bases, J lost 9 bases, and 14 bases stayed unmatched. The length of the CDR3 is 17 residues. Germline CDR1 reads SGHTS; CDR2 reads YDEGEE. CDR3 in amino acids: CASSLFVGQGDVWPQHF. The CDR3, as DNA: TGTGCCAGCAGCTTATTTGTAGGACAGGGGGACGTCTGGCCCCAGCATTTT.

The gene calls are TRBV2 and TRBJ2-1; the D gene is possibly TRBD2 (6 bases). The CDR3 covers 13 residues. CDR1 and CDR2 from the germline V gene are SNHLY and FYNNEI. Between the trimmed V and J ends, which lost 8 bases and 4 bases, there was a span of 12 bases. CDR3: CASASEGYNEQFF. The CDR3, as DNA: TGTGCCAGCGCTAGCGAAGGATACAATGAGCAGTTCTTC.

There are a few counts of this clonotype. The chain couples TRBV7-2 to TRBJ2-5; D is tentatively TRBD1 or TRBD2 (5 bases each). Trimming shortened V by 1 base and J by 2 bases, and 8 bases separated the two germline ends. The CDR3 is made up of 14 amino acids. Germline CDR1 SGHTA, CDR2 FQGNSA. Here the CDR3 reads CASSLEWGQETQYF. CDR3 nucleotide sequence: TGTGCCAGCAGCTTAGAGTGGGGGCAAGAGACCCAGTACTTC.

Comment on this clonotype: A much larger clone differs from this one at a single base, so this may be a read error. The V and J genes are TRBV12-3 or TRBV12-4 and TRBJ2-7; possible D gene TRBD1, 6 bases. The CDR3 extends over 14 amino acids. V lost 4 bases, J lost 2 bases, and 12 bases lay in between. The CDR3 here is CASSCWTDTYEQYF. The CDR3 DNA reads TGTGCCAGCAGTTGCTGGACAGATACCTACGAGCAGTACTTC.

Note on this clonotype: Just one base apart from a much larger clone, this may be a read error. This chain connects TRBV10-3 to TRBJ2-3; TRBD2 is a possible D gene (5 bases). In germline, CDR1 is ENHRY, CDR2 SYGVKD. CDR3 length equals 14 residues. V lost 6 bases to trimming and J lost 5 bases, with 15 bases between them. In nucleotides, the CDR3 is TGTGCCATCAGGGAGAGCCCCGCGGGAGATACGCAGTATTTT. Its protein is CAIRESPAGDTQYF.

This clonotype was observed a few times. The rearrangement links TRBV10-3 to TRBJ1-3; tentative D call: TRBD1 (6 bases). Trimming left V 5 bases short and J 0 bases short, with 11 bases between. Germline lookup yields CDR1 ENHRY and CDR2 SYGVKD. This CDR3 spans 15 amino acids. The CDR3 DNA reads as TGTGCCATCAGTAATCAGGGACACTCTGGAAACACCATATATTTT. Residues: CAISNQGHSGNTIYF.

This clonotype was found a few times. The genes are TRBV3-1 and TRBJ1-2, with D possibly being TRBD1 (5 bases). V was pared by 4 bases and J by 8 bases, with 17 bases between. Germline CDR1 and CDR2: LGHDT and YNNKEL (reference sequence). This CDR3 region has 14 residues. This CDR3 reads CASSPLGRDSGYTF. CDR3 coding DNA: TGTGCCAGCAGCCCGCTCGGCCGGGACTCCGGCTACACCTTC.

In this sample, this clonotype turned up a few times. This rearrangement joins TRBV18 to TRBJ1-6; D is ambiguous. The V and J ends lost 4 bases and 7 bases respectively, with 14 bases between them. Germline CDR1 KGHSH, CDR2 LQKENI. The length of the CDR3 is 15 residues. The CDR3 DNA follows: TGTGCCAGCTCACAGCGGGAGAGCGGGAATTCACCCCTCCACTTT. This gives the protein CASSQRESGNSPLHF.

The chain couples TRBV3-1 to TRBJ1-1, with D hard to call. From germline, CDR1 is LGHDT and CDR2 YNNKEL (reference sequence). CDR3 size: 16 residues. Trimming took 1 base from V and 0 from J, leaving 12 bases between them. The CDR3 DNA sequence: TGTGCCAGCAGCCAAGTCGGGCCCAGAATGAACACTGAAGCTTTCTTT. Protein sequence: CASSQVGPRMNTEAFF.

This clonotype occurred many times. The CDR3 DNA is TGTGCCAGCAGCCCCACCCGAGTGGAGGTTAAAGAGACCCAGTACTTC. This sequence encodes CASSPTRVEVKETQYF. The chain recombines TRBV7-9 with TRBJ2-5, with D maybe TRBD2 (5 bases). There are 16 residues in the CDR3. CDR1 SEHNR and CDR2 FQNEAQ come from the germline V gene (reference sequence). The ends were cut back, 5 bases at V and 3 bases at J, with 19 bases in the middle.

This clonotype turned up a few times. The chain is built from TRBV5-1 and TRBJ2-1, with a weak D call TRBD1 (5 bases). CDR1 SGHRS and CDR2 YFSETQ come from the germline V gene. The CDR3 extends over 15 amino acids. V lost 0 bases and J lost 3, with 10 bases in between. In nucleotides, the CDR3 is TGCGCCAGCAGCTTGGTCAGGGCGGTCTACAATGAGCAGTTCTTC. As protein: CASSLVRAVYNEQFF.

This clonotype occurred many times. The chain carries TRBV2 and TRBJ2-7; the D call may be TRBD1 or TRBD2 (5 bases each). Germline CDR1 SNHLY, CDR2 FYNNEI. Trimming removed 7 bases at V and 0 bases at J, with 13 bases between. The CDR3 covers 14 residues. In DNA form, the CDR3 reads TGTGCCAGCACTCCCGGGACGGGCTCCTACGAGCAGTACTTC. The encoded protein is CASTPGTGSYEQYF.

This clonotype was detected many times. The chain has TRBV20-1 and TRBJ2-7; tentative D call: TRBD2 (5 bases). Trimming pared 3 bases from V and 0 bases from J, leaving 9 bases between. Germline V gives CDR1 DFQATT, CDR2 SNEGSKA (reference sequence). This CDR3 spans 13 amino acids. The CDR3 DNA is TGCAGTGCTAGTGTCGGGGACTCCTACGAGCAGTACTTC. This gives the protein CSASVGDSYEQYF.